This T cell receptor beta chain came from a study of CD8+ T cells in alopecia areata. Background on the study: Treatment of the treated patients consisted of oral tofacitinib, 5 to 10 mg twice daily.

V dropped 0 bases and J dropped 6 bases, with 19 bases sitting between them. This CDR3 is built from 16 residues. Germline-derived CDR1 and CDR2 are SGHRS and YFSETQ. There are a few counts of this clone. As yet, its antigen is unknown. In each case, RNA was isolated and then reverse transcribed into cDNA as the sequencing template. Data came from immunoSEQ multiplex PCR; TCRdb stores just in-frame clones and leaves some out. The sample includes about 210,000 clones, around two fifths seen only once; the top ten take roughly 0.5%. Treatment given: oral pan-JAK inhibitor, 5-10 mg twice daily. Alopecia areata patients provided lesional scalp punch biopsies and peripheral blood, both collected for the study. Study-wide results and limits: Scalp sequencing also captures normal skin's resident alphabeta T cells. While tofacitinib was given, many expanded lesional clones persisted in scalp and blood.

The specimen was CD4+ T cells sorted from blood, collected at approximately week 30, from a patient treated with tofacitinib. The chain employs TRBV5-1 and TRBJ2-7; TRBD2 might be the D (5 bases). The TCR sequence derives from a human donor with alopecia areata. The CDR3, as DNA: TGCGCCAGCAGCTTGGTCCAGGTGGGAGTGCGCCGCGAGCAGTACTTC. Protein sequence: CASSLVQVGVRREQYF.